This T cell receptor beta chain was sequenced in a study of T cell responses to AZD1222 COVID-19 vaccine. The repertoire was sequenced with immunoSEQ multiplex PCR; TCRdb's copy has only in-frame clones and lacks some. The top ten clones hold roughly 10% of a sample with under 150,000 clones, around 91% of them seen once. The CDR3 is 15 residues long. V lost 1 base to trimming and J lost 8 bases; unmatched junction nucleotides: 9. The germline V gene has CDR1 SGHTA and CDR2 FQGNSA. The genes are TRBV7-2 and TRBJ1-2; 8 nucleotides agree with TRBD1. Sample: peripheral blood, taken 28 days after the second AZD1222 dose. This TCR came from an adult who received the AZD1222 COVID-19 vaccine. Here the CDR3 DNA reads TGTGCCAGCAGCTTAGAGGTGACAGGGGTGAGCGGCTACACCTTC. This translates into CASSLEVTGVSGYTF.